This TCR beta chain was found in a study of Ad26.COV2.S vaccination and SARS-CoV-2 variants. Clones were read by immunoSEQ multiplex PCR, and TCRdb kept only the in-frame ones, dropping some. This table has some 410,000 clones, roughly 90% appearing once. Treatment of the sample: 19 received Ad26.COV2.S at low or high dose, single or two shots; several received placebo; per-sample allocation not given. Day 63 after the first vaccine or placebo injection was the time point for sampling. With 2 bases clipped from V and 6 bases from J, the junction kept 8 bases outside the gene matches. Germline V CDR1 and CDR2: SGHDT, YYEEEE. The CDR3 has 14 residues.

The receptor was isolated from a person aged 18-60 years who received the Ad26.COV2.S COVID-19 vaccine or a placebo. The specimen comprised peripheral blood, sampled in a trial of Ad26.COV2.S vaccine versus placebo. The rearrangement joins TRBV5-6 to TRBJ2-7; TRBD1 matches 7 bases. The CDR3 region has the DNA TGTGCCAGCAGCTTACGAGACAGGGTCTTCGAGCAGTACTTC. Translated: CASSLRDRVFEQYF.